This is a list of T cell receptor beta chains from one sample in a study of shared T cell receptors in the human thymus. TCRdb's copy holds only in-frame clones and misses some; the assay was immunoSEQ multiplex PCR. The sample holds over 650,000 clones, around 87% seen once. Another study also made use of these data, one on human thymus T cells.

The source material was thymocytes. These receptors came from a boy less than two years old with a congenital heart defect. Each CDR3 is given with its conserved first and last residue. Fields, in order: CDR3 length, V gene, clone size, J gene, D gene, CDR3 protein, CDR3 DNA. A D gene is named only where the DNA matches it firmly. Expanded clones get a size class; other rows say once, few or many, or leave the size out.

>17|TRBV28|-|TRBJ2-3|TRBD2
CASSKTSGRAYTDTQYF
TGTGCCAGCAGTAAGACTAGCGGGAGGGCCTACACAGATACGCAGTATTTT
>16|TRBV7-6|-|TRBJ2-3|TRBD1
CASSPRQGAGTDTQYF
TGTGCCAGCAGCCCAAGACAGGGGGCAGGCACAGATACGCAGTATTTT
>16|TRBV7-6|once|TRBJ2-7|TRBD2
CASSPRRGLAGYEQYF
TGTGCCAGCAGCCCACGAAGAGGACTAGCGGGCTACGAGCAGTACTTC
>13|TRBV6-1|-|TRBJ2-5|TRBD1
CASRRTGEETQYF
TGTGCCAGCAGGAGGACAGGGGAAGAGACCCAGTACTTC
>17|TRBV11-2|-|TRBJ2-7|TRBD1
CASSFVPADRGYYEQYF
TGTGCCAGCAGCTTTGTGCCGGCGGACAGGGGCTACTACGAGCAGTACTTC
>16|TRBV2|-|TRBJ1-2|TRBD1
CASSAYRDRGGYGYTF
TGTGCCAGCAGTGCATACCGGGACAGGGGAGGCTATGGCTACACCTTC
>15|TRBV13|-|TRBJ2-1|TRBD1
CASSQPGQGYNEQFF
TGTGCCAGCAGCCAGCCGGGACAGGGATACAATGAGCAGTTCTTC
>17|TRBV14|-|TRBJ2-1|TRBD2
CASSQDGTSGGGNEQFF
TGTGCCAGCAGCCAAGATGGGACTAGCGGGGGGGGCAATGAGCAGTTCTTC
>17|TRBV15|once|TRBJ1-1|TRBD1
CATSSPGQATMNTEAFF
TGTGCCACCAGCAGCCCAGGACAGGCGACCATGAACACTGAAGCTTTCTTT
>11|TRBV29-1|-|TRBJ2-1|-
CSVSPRQARFF
TGCAGCGTTTCCCCTAGACAGGCTCGGTTCTTC
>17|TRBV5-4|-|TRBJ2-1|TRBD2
CASSPLTTSGKGNEQFF
TGTGCCAGCTCGCCTTTAACTACTAGCGGGAAAGGGAATGAGCAGTTCTTC
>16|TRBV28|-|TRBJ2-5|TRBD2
CASSLSPRGRKETQYF
TGTGCCAGCAGTTTAAGCCCGCGGGGGAGGAAAGAGACCCAGTACTTC
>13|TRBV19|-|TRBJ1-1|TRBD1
CASSQRTGSEAFF
TGTGCCAGTAGTCAACGGACAGGGTCTGAAGCTTTCTTT
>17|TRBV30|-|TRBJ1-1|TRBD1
CAWSVSHRGTGGDGAFF
TGTGCCTGGAGTGTAAGCCACCGTGGGACAGGGGGCGACGGGGCTTTCTTT
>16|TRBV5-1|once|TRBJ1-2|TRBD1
CASSPGQGSTAYGYTF
TGCGCCAGCAGCCCGGGACAGGGATCCACGGCTTATGGCTACACCTTC
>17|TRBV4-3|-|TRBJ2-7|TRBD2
CASSQDRALAGFYEQYF
TGCGCCAGCAGCCAAGATCGGGCACTAGCGGGGTTCTACGAGCAGTACTTC
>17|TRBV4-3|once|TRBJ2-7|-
CASSQTYRTASSYEQYF
TGCGCCAGCAGCCAAACCTACCGGACAGCTAGCTCCTACGAGCAGTACTTC
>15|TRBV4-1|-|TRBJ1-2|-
CASSLSDSLTYGYTF
TGCGCCAGCAGCCTTTCAGACAGCCTTACCTATGGCTACACCTTC
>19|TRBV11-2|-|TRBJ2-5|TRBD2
CASSLDRKRGPEGWETQYF
TGTGCCAGCAGCTTAGATAGAAAGCGGGGGCCGGAGGGATGGGAGACCCAGTACTTC
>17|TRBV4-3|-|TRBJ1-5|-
CASSQDMGGGGNQPQHF
TGCGCCAGCAGCCAAGATATGGGGGGAGGAGGTAATCAGCCCCAGCATTTT
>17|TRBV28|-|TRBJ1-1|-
CASSFGSPPTPETEAFF
TGTGCCAGCAGTTTCGGATCCCCCCCCACCCCGGAGACTGAAGCTTTCTTT
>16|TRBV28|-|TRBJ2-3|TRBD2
CASSLTSGRGLDTQYF
TGTGCCAGCAGTTTAACAAGCGGGAGGGGTCTGGATACGCAGTATTTT
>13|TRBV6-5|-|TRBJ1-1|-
CASSYSSQFEAFF
TGTGCCAGCAGTTACTCCAGTCAATTTGAAGCTTTCTTT
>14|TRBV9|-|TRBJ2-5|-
CASSPRGAQETQYF
TGTGCCAGCAGCCCTCGTGGAGCCCAAGAGACCCAGTACTTC
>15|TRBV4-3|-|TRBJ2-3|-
CASSQSGGRWDTQYF
TGCGCCAGCAGCCAAAGTGGTGGGAGGTGGGATACGCAGTATTTT
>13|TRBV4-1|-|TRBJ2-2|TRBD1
CASSIQGMRELFF
TGCGCCAGCAGCATACAGGGGATGCGGGAGCTGTTTTTT
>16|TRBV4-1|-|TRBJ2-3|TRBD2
CASSQAPSGSRDTQYF
TGCGCCAGCAGCCAAGCCCCTAGCGGGAGTAGAGATACGCAGTATTTT
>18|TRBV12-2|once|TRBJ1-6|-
CASRLARIRDIELSPLHF
TGTGCAAGTCGCTTAGCGCGTATACGGGACATAGAACTTTCACCCCTCCACTTT
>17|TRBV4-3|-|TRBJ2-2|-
CASSQGGPGEDTGELFF
TGCGCCAGCAGCCAAGGAGGGCCGGGGGAGGACACCGGGGAGCTGTTTTTT
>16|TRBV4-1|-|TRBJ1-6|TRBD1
CASSQPGGQGNSPLHF
TGCGCCAGCAGCCAGCCCGGGGGACAGGGAAATTCGCCCCTCCACTTT
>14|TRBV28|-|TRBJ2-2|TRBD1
CAISMGQHTGELFF
TGTGCCATTTCAATGGGACAGCACACCGGGGAGCTGTTTTTT
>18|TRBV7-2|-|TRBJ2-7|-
CASSPDTLVPREVSEQYF
TGTGCCAGCAGTCCAGATACACTAGTCCCCCGGGAAGTCTCCGAGCAGTACTTC
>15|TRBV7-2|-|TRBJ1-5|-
CASSLRELDNQPQHF
TGTGCCAGCAGCTTAAGAGAACTTGACAATCAGCCCCAGCATTTT
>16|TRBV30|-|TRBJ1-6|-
CAWSVADGYYNSPLHF
TGTGCCTGGAGTGTAGCGGACGGTTACTATAATTCACCCCTCCACTTT
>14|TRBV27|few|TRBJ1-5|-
CASSPHQGNQPQHF
TGTGCCAGCAGTCCACACCAGGGGAACCAGCCCCAGCATTTT
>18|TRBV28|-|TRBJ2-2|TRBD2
CASIGTSGGGLNTGELFF
TGTGCCAGCATCGGGACTAGCGGGGGAGGGTTGAACACCGGGGAGCTGTTTTTT
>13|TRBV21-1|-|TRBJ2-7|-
CASSSSGSDEQYF
TGTGCCAGCAGCAGTAGCGGGAGCGACGAGCAGTACTTC
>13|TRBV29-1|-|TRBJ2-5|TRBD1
CSAPTGNQETQYF
TGCAGCGCGCCGACAGGGAACCAAGAGACCCAGTACTTC
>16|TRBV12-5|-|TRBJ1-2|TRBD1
CASGLVGGSGAGGYTF
TGTGCTAGTGGTTTGGTAGGGGGCTCGGGGGCGGGAGGCTACACCTTC
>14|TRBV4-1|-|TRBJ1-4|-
CASSQDRGDEKLFF
TGCGCCAGCAGCCAAGACAGGGGAGATGAAAAACTGTTTTTT
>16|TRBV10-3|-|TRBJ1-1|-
CAISVTRDKLNTEAFF
TGTGCCATCAGTGTCACCCGGGACAAGTTGAACACTGAAGCTTTCTTT
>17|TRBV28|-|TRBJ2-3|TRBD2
CASSPLGTSGVEDTQYF
TGTGCCAGCAGTCCCCTAGGGACTAGCGGGGTTGAAGATACGCAGTATTTT
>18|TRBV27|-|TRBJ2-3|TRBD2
CASSPLSTSGVTPDTQYF
TGTGCCAGCAGCCCTCTTTCGACTAGCGGGGTAACCCCAGATACGCAGTATTTT
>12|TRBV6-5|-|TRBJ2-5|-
CASSYSGEAQYF
TGTGCCAGCAGTTACTCCGGAGAGGCCCAGTACTTC
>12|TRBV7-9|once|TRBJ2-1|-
CASSGTNNEQFF
TGTGCCAGCAGCGGGACAAACAATGAGCAGTTCTTC
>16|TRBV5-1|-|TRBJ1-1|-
CASSYGHMFRDTEAFF
TGCGCCAGCAGCTATGGTCATATGTTTCGGGACACTGAAGCTTTCTTT
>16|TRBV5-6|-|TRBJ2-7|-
CASSSGRRDTAYEQYF
TGTGCCAGCAGCTCCGGGCGTCGGGACACCGCCTACGAGCAGTACTTC
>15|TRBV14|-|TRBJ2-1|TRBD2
CASSQEGGDYNEQFF
TGTGCCAGCAGCCAAGAGGGGGGGGACTACAATGAGCAGTTCTTC
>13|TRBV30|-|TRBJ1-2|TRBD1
CAWSGDRGDGYTF
TGTGCCTGGAGTGGGGACAGGGGCGATGGCTACACCTTC
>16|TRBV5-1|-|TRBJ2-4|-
CASSLDGPGDWHIQYF
TGCGCCAGCAGCTTAGATGGGCCAGGGGATTGGCACATTCAGTACTTC
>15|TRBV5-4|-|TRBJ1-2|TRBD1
CASSKGQGALYGYTF
TGTGCCAGCAGCAAGGGACAGGGGGCACTCTATGGCTACACCTTC
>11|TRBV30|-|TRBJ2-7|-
CAWENRYEQYF
TGTGCCTGGGAGAATCGATACGAGCAGTACTTC
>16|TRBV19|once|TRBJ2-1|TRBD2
CASSMGTSGGPREQFF
TGTGCCAGTAGTATGGGGACTAGCGGGGGGCCAAGAGAGCAGTTCTTC
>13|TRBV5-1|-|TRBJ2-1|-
CASSSTRANEQFF
TGCGCCAGCAGCTCGACTAGGGCCAATGAGCAGTTCTTC
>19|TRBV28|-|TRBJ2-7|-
CASGRGPTPRAGGSYEQYF
TGTGCCAGCGGGAGGGGGCCCACCCCCAGGGCGGGGGGCTCCTACGAGCAGTACTTC
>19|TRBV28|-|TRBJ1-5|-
CASSPRGLNQRGQNQPQHF
TGTGCCAGCAGCCCAAGGGGGTTAAATCAAAGGGGCCAAAATCAGCCCCAGCATTTT
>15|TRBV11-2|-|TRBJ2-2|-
CASSVGQGLTGELFF
TGTGCCAGCAGCGTAGGCCAGGGACTCACCGGGGAGCTGTTTTTT
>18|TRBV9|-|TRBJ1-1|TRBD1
CASSSMTGTLRSDTEAFF
TGTGCCAGCAGCTCCATGACAGGGACCCTACGATCGGACACTGAAGCTTTCTTT
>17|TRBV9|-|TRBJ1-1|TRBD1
CASSDFPGDRAATEAFF
TGTGCCAGCAGCGACTTCCCCGGAGACAGGGCTGCCACTGAAGCTTTTTTT